This TCR beta chain is from a study of blood T cell repertoires in COVID-19. Study-level information: The United States, Italy and Spain supplied acute and convalescent COVID-19 samples. Sources were T cells, B-cell-depleted T cells, or PBMCs; the material itself was cDNA or gDNA.

Original handling: Estimated nucleated cell counts came from reference gene primer amplification. Sequencing was performed with immunoSEQ multiplex PCR; in TCRdb, only in-frame clones are kept and a portion is missing. The V and J calls and the clone size are those of that table, but D and trimming were determined from the DNA. The table has 100,000 or so clones, approximately 90% seen once; the top ten hold approximately 15%. Germline assignment: CDR1 KGHDR and CDR2 SFDVKD. J gave up 5 bases and V 4 bases, and 3 bases lay outside the gene matches. The CDR3 sequence is 13 residues long. The sample was peripheral blood. The receptor was derived from a man in his fifties with acute or convalescent COVID-19. The chain employs TRBV24-1 and TRBJ2-5, with 7 bases lining up with TRBD1. The DNA for the CDR3 is TGTGCCACCAGTGACGGGACAGCCGAGACCCAGTACTTC. It encodes CATSDGTAETQYF.